The clone carrying this T cell receptor (beta chain) was observed at least ten times. The data belong to a study of neurological immune-mediated disorders. Each CDR3 protein gets one entry after TCRdb re-called the 5' RACE reads with MiXCR. The table includes roughly 57,000 distinct CDR3 sequences, more than 7% detected once. Germline V CDR1 and CDR2: MDHEN, SYDVKM. CDR3 size: 14 residues. V was clipped by 6 bases and J by 1 base, with 12 bases between them. Time point: longitudinal time-point 3. This clonotype was obtained from a woman in her thirties or forties in good health. Specimen: PBMCs. The genes are TRBV28 and TRBJ1-1; TRBD1 might be the D (6 bases). The CDR3 is CASREQQGNTEAFF. The CDR3 DNA sequence: TGTGCCAGCAGGGAACAACAGGGGAACACTGAAGCTTTCTTT.